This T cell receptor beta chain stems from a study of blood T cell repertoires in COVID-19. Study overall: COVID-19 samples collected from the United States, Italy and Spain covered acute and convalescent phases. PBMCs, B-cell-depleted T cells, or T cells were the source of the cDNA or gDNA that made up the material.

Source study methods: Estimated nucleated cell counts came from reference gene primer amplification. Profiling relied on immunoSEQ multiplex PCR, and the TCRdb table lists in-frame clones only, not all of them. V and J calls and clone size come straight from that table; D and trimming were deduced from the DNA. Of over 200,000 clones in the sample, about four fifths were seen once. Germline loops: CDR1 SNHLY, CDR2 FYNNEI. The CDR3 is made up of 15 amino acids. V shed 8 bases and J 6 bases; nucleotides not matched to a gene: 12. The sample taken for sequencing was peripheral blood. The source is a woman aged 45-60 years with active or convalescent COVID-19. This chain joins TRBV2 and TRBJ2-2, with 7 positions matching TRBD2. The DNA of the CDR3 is TGTGCCAGCCGGAGGGGCCCCCGGGGGGCCGGGGAGCTGTTTTTT. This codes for CASRRGPRGAGELFF. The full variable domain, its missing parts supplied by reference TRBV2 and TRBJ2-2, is EPEVTQTPSHQVTQMGQEVILRCVPISNHLYFYWYRQILGQKVEFLVSFYNNEISEKSEIFDDQFSVERPDGSNFTLKIRSTKLEDSAMYFCASRRGPRGAGELFFGEGSRLTVL.